Listed here are 20 T cell receptor beta chains from one sample, sequenced in a study of blood T cell repertoires in COVID-19. TCRdb keeps only in-frame clones here, not all; method: immunoSEQ multiplex PCR. This sample yields tens of thousands of clones, of which about 78% are seen a single time; 8% to 10% belongs to the top ten. Sequenced material: peripheral blood. All receptors derive from a man aged 65 to 85 with active or convalescent COVID-19.

The CDR3 region is CASSETSGTDTQYF. CDR3 sequence (DNA): TGTGCCAGCAGTGAAACAAGCGGCACAGATACGCAGTATTTT. The V gene is TRBV6-1, the J gene TRBJ2-3; no firm D call. With 2 bases removed from V and 1 base from J, the gap between germline ends came to 7 bases. Per the germline V gene, CDR1 is MNHNS and CDR2 is SASEGT. The CDR3 is 14 amino acids.

This chain joins TRBV2 and TRBJ2-5; weak D call: TRBD1 (5 bases). V was trimmed by 8 bases and J by 4 bases, leaving 11 bases between them. The CDR3 consists of 12 residues. Germline V gives CDR1 SNHLY, CDR2 FYNNEI. Here the CDR3 reads CASGVGVETQYF. The CDR3 DNA sequence: TGTGCCAGCGGCGTAGGGGTAGAGACCCAGTACTTC.

The V and J genes are TRBV7-2 and TRBJ2-1, with unresolved D. Germline V lookup: CDR1 SGHTA, CDR2 FQGNSA. This CDR3 contains 15 residues. Trimming stripped 7 bases from V and 0 bases from J, with 13 bases between. CDR3 nucleotide sequence: TGTGCCAGCACCCTCCGAGAAAGCTCCTACAATGAGCAGTTCTTC. It is translated as CASTLRESSYNEQFF. Using reference TRBV7-2 and TRBJ2-1 for the parts outside the CDR3, the full variable domain is GAGVSQSPSNKVTEKGKDVELRCDPISGHTALYWYRQSLGQGLEFLIYFQGNSAPDKSGLPSDRFSAERTGGSVSTLTIQRTQQEDSAVYLCASTLRESSYNEQFFGPGTRLTVL.

The gene calls are TRBV3-1 (or the pseudogene TRBV3-2) and TRBJ2-2; possible D gene TRBD1, 7 bases. With 7 bases removed from V and 2 bases from J, the gap between germline ends came to 17 bases. Germline-derived CDR1 and CDR2 are LGHDT and YNNKEL (reference sequence). The CDR3 totals 16 residues. The DNA for the CDR3 is TGTGCCAGCACCGGAGGGGGGACAGTTAACACCGGGGAGCTGTTTTTT. Translated: CASTGGGTVNTGELFF.

The chain employs TRBV30 and TRBJ1-5, with TRBD1 matching over 7 bases. CDR1 and CDR2 from the germline V gene are GTSNPN and SVGIG (reference sequence). V gave up 4 bases and J gave up 7 bases; unmatched junction bases: 7. The CDR3 has 13 residues. The CDR3 region is CAWNQGGGQPQHF. The CDR3 coding sequence is TGTGCCTGGAATCAGGGGGGTGGCCAGCCCCAGCATTTT. The whole variable domain, remainder taken from reference TRBV30 and TRBJ1-5, is SQTIHQWPATLVQPVGSPLSLECTVEGTSNPNLYWYRQAAGRGLQLLFYSVGIGQISSEVPQNLSASRPQDRQFILSSKKLLLSDSGFYLCAWNQGGGQPQHFGDGTRLSIL.

The V gene is TRBV10-1, the J gene TRBJ1-2; D is possibly TRBD1 (6 bases). Trimming took 5 bases from V and 3 from J, leaving 10 bases between them. Germline V gene lookup returns CDR1 WNHNN and CDR2 SYGVQD (reference sequence). CDR3 length: 13 residues. CDR3 in amino acids: CASSQGLDYGYTF. DNA of the CDR3: TGCGCCAGCAGTCAGGGGTTGGACTATGGCTACACCTTC.

The CDR3 region is CASKEDRNQPQHF. CDR3 nucleotide sequence: TGTGCCAGCAAGGAGGACAGGAATCAGCCCCAGCATTTT. The V call is TRBV28, the J call TRBJ1-5, with 7 bases aligning to TRBD1. With 7 bases clipped from V and 4 bases from J, the junction kept 4 bases outside the gene matches. CDR3 length: 13 amino acids. Germline CDR1 and CDR2: MDHEN and SYDVKM.

This clone turned up a few times. The chain uses TRBV6-5 and TRBJ1-2; D not resolved. The germline V gene has CDR1 MNHEY and CDR2 SVGAGI. This CDR3 is built from 14 residues. V lost 4 bases and J lost 7, with 16 bases in between. The chain's CDR3 is CASSLEKSTLGYTF. The CDR3 nucleotides read TGTGCCAGCAGTTTGGAGAAAAGTACCCTTGGCTACACCTTC.

V gene TRBV6-6 combines with J gene TRBJ1-3; D gene uncertain. The germline V gene has CDR1 MNHNY and CDR2 SVGAGI (reference sequence). With 5 bases removed from V and 0 bases from J, the gap between germline ends came to 17 bases. The length of the CDR3 is 17 residues. As DNA, the CDR3 is TGTGCCAGCAGTCCAGAGGTGGGAGAGATCTCTGGAAACACCATATATTTT. It specifies CASSPEVGEISGNTIYF.

This clone showed up just once. The genes are TRBV19 and TRBJ2-3, with TRBD1 matching 10 bases. Germline assignment: CDR1 LNHDA and CDR2 SQIVND (reference sequence). The J segment lost 2 bases and the V segment lost 9 bases, leaving 5 bases of the junction unmatched. The length of the CDR3 is 14 residues. Written as DNA, the CDR3 is TGTGCCAGCAAGGGACAGGGGTACACAGATACGCAGTATTTT. This translates into CASKGQGYTDTQYF.

The V and J genes are TRBV7-2 and TRBJ2-7; 7 nucleotides line up with TRBD1. The CDR3 is 14 amino acids. V lost 3 bases to trimming and J lost 4 bases; unmatched junction nucleotides: 6. Looked up from germline, CDR1 is SGHTA and CDR2 is FQGNSA. CDR3 sequence reads: CASSFDRVGYEQYF. CDR3 nucleotide sequence: TGTGCCAGCAGCTTCGACAGGGTAGGGTACGAGCAGTACTTC.

The chain joins TRBV19 to TRBJ2-2, with unresolved D. This CDR3 region has 13 residues. The ends were cut back, 3 bases at V and 9 bases at J, with 11 bases in the middle. In germline, CDR1 is LNHDA, CDR2 SQIVND (reference sequence). CDR3 nucleotide sequence: TGTGCCAGTAGTATGACCACAGCTAGGGAGCTGTTTTTT. Translation gives CASSMTTARELFF.

The chain joins TRBV10-3 to TRBJ2-1, with 13 bases aligning to TRBD2. The V gene end was trimmed by 0 bases and the J gene end by 6 bases; junction bases not matched to a gene: 8. The CDR3 totals 18 residues. Per the germline V gene, CDR1 is ENHRY and CDR2 is SYGVKD. CDR3 sequence reads: CAISESLTSGGARNEQFF. The CDR3 nucleotides are TGTGCCATCAGTGAGTCCTTAACTAGCGGGGGGGCTCGCAATGAGCAGTTCTTC.

This sequence joins TRBV20-1 and TRBJ2-2; D is ambiguous. V was clipped by 3 bases and J by 2 bases, with 7 bases between them. CDR1 DFQATT and CDR2 SNEGSKA come from the germline V gene (reference sequence). The CDR3 loop spans 13 amino acids. The CDR3: CSASRVNTGELFF. The CDR3 DNA reads TGCAGTGCTAGTCGAGTAAACACCGGGGAGCTGTTTTTT.

This chain connects TRBV6-1 to TRBJ1-2; tentative D call: TRBD1 (5 bases). Trimming stripped 4 bases from V and 4 bases from J, with 13 bases between. CDR3 length: 14 residues. Germline assignment: CDR1 MNHNS and CDR2 SASEGT. The CDR3 here is CASSAQTDSYGYTF. CDR3 DNA sequence: TGTGCCAGCAGTGCCCAGACAGACTCCTATGGCTACACCTTC.

This clone was seen just once. The V and J genes are TRBV28 and TRBJ1-6; D is uncertain. V lost 9 bases to trimming and J lost 7 bases, with 22 bases between them. Germline V gene lookup returns CDR1 MDHEN and CDR2 SYDVKM. This CDR3 has 16 residues. CDR3 in DNA: TGTGCCAGAGTACTATTGTGGGTGTTTGGAAATTCACCCCTCCACTTT. This sequence encodes CARVLLWVFGNSPLHF.

This clone showed up just once. This sequence joins TRBV5-1 and TRBJ1-2; TRBD1 matches 9 bases. CDR1 and CDR2 (germline): SGHRS, YFSETQ. V shed 4 bases, J shed 6 bases, and the junction held 7 bases outside the gene matches. The CDR3 is 14 amino acids. Here the CDR3 reads CASSIQGQGDGYTF. The CDR3 DNA sequence: TGCGCCAGCAGCATTCAGGGACAGGGCGATGGCTACACCTTC.

This sequence joins TRBV11-2 and TRBJ1-1; no clear D gene. CDR1 SGHAT and CDR2 FQNNGV come from the germline V gene. The length of the CDR3 is 15 residues. V was shortened by 3 bases and J by 5 bases, with 16 bases between the two germline ends. The CDR3 DNA reads TGTGCCAGCAGCTTTCTACAGACCACCCGAACTGAAGCTTTCTTT. Translating gives CASSFLQTTRTEAFF. The full variable domain, its missing parts supplied by reference TRBV11-2 and TRBJ1-1, is EAGVAQSPRYKIIEKRQSVAFWCNPISGHATLYWYQQILGQGPKLLIQFQNNGVVDDSQLPKDRFSAERLKGVDSTLKIQPAKLEDSAVYLCASSFLQTTRTEAFFGQGTRLTVV.

This CDR3 reads CASSDSGGRTDTQYF. CDR3 sequence (DNA): TGTGCCAGCAGCGATAGCGGGGGCCGCACAGATACGCAGTATTTT. The chain couples TRBV11-3 to TRBJ2-3; 9 bases align to TRBD2. The CDR3 is made up of 15 amino acids. CDR1 is SGHNT and CDR2 is YENEEA in the germline V gene. Trimming removed 5 bases from V and 1 base from J; junction bases left unmatched: 4.

This clone qualifies as medium-sized. The CDR3 loop reads CAWSVIREKLFF. The CDR3 coding sequence is TGTGCCTGGAGTGTAATTCGGGAAAAACTGTTTTTT. The rearrangement links TRBV30 to TRBJ1-4, with unresolved D. Germline values: CDR1 GTSNPN, CDR2 SVGIG (reference sequence). The CDR3 covers 12 residues. Deletions cut 0 bases from V and 8 bases from J, with 7 bases between. Looking up the rest from reference TRBV30 and TRBJ1-4 gives the full variable domain: SQTIHQWPATLVQPVGSPLSLECTVEGTSNPNLYWYRQAAGRGLQLLFYSVGIGQISSEVPQNLSASRPQDRQFILSSKKLLLSDSGFYLCAWSVIREKLFFGSGTQLSVL.